This T cell receptor beta chain was obtained from a study of blood T cells in healthy people across ages. Study as a whole: Template switching recovered approximately one barcoded beta molecule for every two T cells.

A second PCR of 7 to 11 cycles used a sample-barcoded 5' primer and a J-beta primer mix. Every sample gave at least 3 million paired-end reads containing CDR3. TCRdb redid the calling of the 5' RACE reads with MiXCR, one entry per CDR3 protein. The sample includes over a million distinct CDR3 sequences, roughly 64% of them seen just once. Study-level findings and limits: PBMCs that were unsorted prevented a conclusive naive versus antigen-experienced comparison.

This clonotype was seen only once. Antigen specificity is unknown. The sequencing input was blood. This receptor was taken from a man aged 18 to 29 in good health.

The CDR3 DNA is TGTGCCAGCAGGACTTCGGAATCGCAGTATTTT. It specifies CASRTSESQYF. The chain links TRBV28 to TRBJ2-3; no firm D call. This CDR3 contains 11 residues. CDR1 and CDR2 from the germline V gene are MDHEN and SYDVKM. Trimming pared 6 bases from V and 10 bases from J, leaving 11 bases between.